The next 28 T cell receptor beta chains were all read from a single sample in a study of blood T cell repertoires in COVID-19 (dated by TCRdb to about 2020). Library preparation was by the immunoSEQ multiplex PCR assay. Held by TCRdb, this immuneACCESS table contains in-frame sequences only and omits some clones. Under half of the omission traces to an unresolved V gene where checked; the cause of the rest is unknown. The sample table holds roughly 350,000 clones, of which around 87% were seen once. Of the sample, less than 11% falls within the top ten clones. Sequencing used peripheral blood. The receptors stem from a woman in her twenties or thirties with COVID-19, enrolled during active disease.

The chain recombines TRBV2 with TRBJ2-5; 9 bases align to TRBD1. The V and J ends lost 9 bases and 4 bases, in that order; junction bases with no gene match: 9. Germline V gene data show CDR1 as SNHLY and CDR2 as FYNNEI. This CDR3 has 14 residues. The CDR3: CARTPGQGRETQYF. The CDR3 DNA reads TGTGCCAGGACTCCGGGACAGGGAAGAGAGACCCAGTACTTC.

This clone was observed a few times. The J gene is TRBJ2-1, the V gene TRBV24-1; 13 nucleotides line up with TRBD2. Germline loops: CDR1 KGHDR, CDR2 SFDVKD. There are 16 residues in the CDR3. J gave up 4 bases and V 5 bases, and 4 bases lay outside the gene matches. CDR3 loop: CATSGTSGSGYNEQFF. CDR3 bases: TGTGCCACCAGTGGGACTAGCGGGAGTGGTTACAATGAGCAGTTCTTC.

The V and J genes are TRBV6-1 and TRBJ1-5, with a weak D call TRBD1 (5 bases). CDR1 and CDR2 (germline): MNHNS, SASEGT. Trimming stripped 3 bases from V and 3 bases from J, with 6 bases between. The length of the CDR3 is 13 residues. CDR3 amino acids: CASSETVNQPQHF. CDR3 DNA sequence: TGTGCCAGCAGTGAGACAGTCAATCAGCCCCAGCATTTT.

Details on this clone: The same CDR3 arises from other DNA sequences in this sample as well. This chain joins TRBV7-2 and TRBJ2-7; 9 bases are shared with TRBD1. Losses at the gene ends were 0 bases for V and 0 bases for J; bases not matched to a gene: 0. The CDR3 extends over 15 amino acids. The germline gives CDR1 SGHTA, CDR2 FQGNSA. The CDR3 spells CASSLAQGASYEQYF. The CDR3 nucleotides read TGTGCCAGCAGCTTAGCACAGGGGGCCTCCTACGAGCAGTACTTC.

This sequence joins TRBV6-5 and TRBJ2-1; 9 positions match TRBD2. The CDR3 contains 15 residues. V lost 5 bases, J lost 5 bases, and 7 bases stayed unmatched. Germline values: CDR1 MNHEY, CDR2 SVGAGI. CDR3 residues: CASSLSTSGHNEQFF. CDR3 sequence (DNA): TGTGCCAGCAGTCTATCGACTAGCGGACACAATGAGCAGTTCTTC.

J is TRBJ1-4 and V is TRBV6-5, with a possible D match to TRBD1 (6 bases). Germline V CDR1 and CDR2: MNHEY, SVGAGI. Trimming stripped 0 bases from V and 7 bases from J, with 12 bases between. The CDR3 is 15 residues long. The CDR3 loop is CASSYSGGGSEKLFF. CDR3 in DNA: TGTGCCAGCAGTTACTCGGGGGGCGGGAGTGAAAAACTGTTTTTT.

V and J are TRBV13 and TRBJ1-1; D not certain. The germline CDR1 and CDR2 sequences are PRHDT and FYEKMQ (reference sequence). CDR3 length: 11 amino acids. Trimming left V 5 bases short and J 11 bases short, with 12 bases between. The CDR3 protein is CASSLYEFAFF. The DNA of the CDR3 is TGTGCCAGCAGCCTCTATGAATTTGCTTTCTTT.

V gene TRBV12-5 combines with J gene TRBJ2-2; 8 positions match TRBD1. The trim removed 1 base at V and 0 bases at J, leaving 4 bases unmatched. The CDR3 has 17 amino acids. The germline gives CDR1 LGHNT, CDR2 FRNRAP. Here the CDR3 reads CASGLDRTGTNTGELFF. The CDR3 nucleotides are TGTGCTAGTGGTTTGGATCGGACAGGGACGAACACCGGGGAGCTGTTTTTT.

The chain carries TRBV5-4 and TRBJ1-2; possible D gene TRBD1, 5 bases. The V gene's germline CDR1 is SGHNT and CDR2 YYREEE (reference sequence). This CDR3 spans 15 amino acids. The V gene lost 4 bases and the J gene lost 5 bases, with 18 bases spanning the gap. CDR3 sequence: CASSQGSRAPYGYTF. CDR3 in DNA: TGTGCCAGCAGCCAGGGTTCTCGCGCCCCGTATGGCTACACCTTC.

This clone was seen more than once but under ten times. The gene calls are TRBV27 and TRBJ2-3; D not certain. CDR1 and CDR2 from the germline V gene are MNHEY and SMNVEV (reference sequence). The CDR3 is made up of 14 amino acids. The V gene lost 6 bases and the J gene lost 3 bases, with 13 bases spanning the gap. Here the CDR3 reads CASRPYRSTDTQYF. Here the CDR3 DNA reads TGTGCCAGCAGACCCTACCGGAGTACAGATACGCAGTATTTT.

This chain connects TRBV5-1 to TRBJ2-1; 7 bases agree with TRBD2. Germline V gives CDR1 SGHRS, CDR2 YFSETQ. This CDR3 spans 15 amino acids. Trimming at V came to 3 bases and at J to 7 bases, leaving 10 bases not matched to a gene. CDR3 nucleotides: TGCGCCAGCAGCTGGGAGGCGGGAGCTCTGAATGAGCAGTTCTTC. It encodes CASSWEAGALNEQFF. Complete variable domain (other parts from reference TRBV5-1 and TRBJ2-1): KAGVTQTPRYLIKTRGQQVTLSCSPISGHRSVSWYQQTPGQGLQFLFEYFSETQRNKGNFPGRFSGRQFSNSRSEMNVSTLELGDSALYLCASSWEAGALNEQFFGPGTRLTVL.

The rearrangement joins TRBV10-3 to TRBJ2-1, with D unresolved. Germline CDR1 and CDR2: ENHRY and SYGVKD. The V end was cut by 4 bases, the J end by 10 bases, with 11 bases between. The CDR3 has 12 amino acids. CDR3 region: CAISGASQEQFF. The DNA for the CDR3 is TGTGCCATCAGTGGTGCCTCTCAGGAGCAGTTCTTC.

There are a few counts of this clone. The chain uses TRBV4-3 and TRBJ1-4, with 8 nucleotides matching TRBD1. V lost 3 bases, J lost 8 bases, and 11 bases stayed unmatched. The CDR3 length is 16 residues. Germline CDR1 LGHNA, CDR2 YSLEER. The CDR3 DNA reads as TGCGCCAGCAGCCACCTCCGAGGGCAGGGGGCCGAAAAACTGTTTTTT. Translation: CASSHLRGQGAEKLFF.

V and J are TRBV5-5 and TRBJ2-1; TRBD1 is a possible D gene (5 bases). From germline, CDR1 is SGHKS and CDR2 YYEKEE (reference sequence). Trimming removed 4 bases from V and 5 bases from J, with 16 bases in between. This CDR3 is built from 15 residues. In DNA, the CDR3 is TGTGCCAGCAGCCTCCACCGAAGACAGAACAATGAGCAGTTCTTC. Translation gives CASSLHRRQNNEQFF.

This chain joins TRBV5-4 and TRBJ1-1, with D hard to call. The CDR3 is 13 amino acids. V was clipped by 0 bases and J by 6 bases, with 9 bases between them. Germline CDR1 reads SGHNT; CDR2 reads YYREEE (reference sequence). CDR3 residues: CASSLEPSAEAFF. For the CDR3, the DNA is TGTGCCAGCAGCTTGGAACCCTCGGCTGAAGCTTTCTTT.

This chain connects TRBV9 to TRBJ2-2; a weak D match, TRBD1 (6 bases). There are 15 residues in the CDR3. The germline CDR1 and CDR2 sequences are SGDLS and YYNGEE. Deletions cut 4 bases from V and 4 bases from J, with 14 bases between. The CDR3 region is CASSPREGGTGELFF. CDR3 bases: TGTGCCAGCAGCCCCCGGGAAGGGGGCACCGGGGAGCTGTTTTTT.

This chain connects TRBV7-2 to TRBJ2-3, with TRBD1 matching over 9 bases. V dropped 4 bases and J dropped 0; count of bases not matched to a gene: 8. The V gene's germline CDR1 is SGHTA and CDR2 FQGNSA. This CDR3 is 17 amino acids long. The CDR3 nucleotides are TGTGCCAGCAGCTGGAGGGGACAGGGCATTAGCACAGATACGCAGTATTTT. Its translation is CASSWRGQGISTDTQYF.

The chain couples TRBV6-2 or TRBV6-3 to TRBJ1-2; 8 nucleotides line up with TRBD1. Germline values: CDR1 MNHEY, CDR2 SVGEGT. The CDR3 is made up of 15 amino acids. Germline trimming cut 3 bases from V and 7 bases from J; bases unmatched to any gene: 10. The CDR3 DNA follows: TGTGCCAGCAGTTATTGGGGCAGGGGGCGAAGTGGCTACACCTTC. Its translation: CASSYWGRGRSGYTF.

The chain has TRBV11-2 and TRBJ2-2; a possible D gene is TRBD1 (6 bases). There are 15 residues in the CDR3. Germline CDR1 SGHAT, CDR2 FQNNGV. Trimming pared 3 bases from V and 1 base from J, leaving 9 bases between. The CDR3 loop is CASSFMGQNTGELFF. The CDR3 bases are TGTGCCAGCAGCTTTATGGGACAGAACACCGGGGAGCTGTTTTTT.

The gene calls are TRBV5-6 and TRBJ2-5; D not resolved. This CDR3 is 14 amino acids long. Trimming left V 0 bases short and J 2 bases short, with 8 bases between. Germline lookup yields CDR1 SGHDT and CDR2 YYEEEE. CDR3 region: CASSLVTQQETQYF. For the CDR3, the DNA is TGTGCCAGCAGCTTGGTAACACAACAAGAGACCCAGTACTTC. The full variable domain, in which reference TRBV5-6 and TRBJ2-5 provide the parts outside the CDR3, is DAGVTQSPTHLIKTRGQQVTLRCSPKSGHDTVSWYQQALGQGPQFIFQYYEEEERQRGNFPDRFSGHQFPNYSSELNVNALLLGDSALYLCASSLVTQQETQYFGPGTRLLVL.

This clone was observed a handful of times. The chain combines TRBV30 with TRBJ2-3; TRBD1 might be the D (5 bases). The V gene lost 3 bases and the J gene lost 2 bases, with 9 bases spanning the gap. Germline V gene lookup returns CDR1 GTSNPN and CDR2 SVGIG (reference sequence). This CDR3 has 13 amino acids. The DNA for the CDR3 is TGTGCCTGGAGGCAGGGATCCACAGATACGCAGTATTTT. This gives the protein CAWRQGSTDTQYF.

The rearrangement links TRBV4-2 to TRBJ1-2, with D tentatively TRBD1 (6 bases). V was trimmed by 1 base and J by 8 bases, leaving 14 bases between them. Germline values: CDR1 LGHNA, CDR2 YNFKEQ. This CDR3 comprises 14 residues. The CDR3 DNA is TGTGCCAGCAGCCAAGTGGGGGGGGGCGGGGGCTACACCTTC. It translates to CASSQVGGGGGYTF.

The CDR3 nucleotides read TGTGCCACCAGTGACCCCAGGGGTGGAGAAAAACTGTTTTTT. Translating it yields CATSDPRGGEKLFF. The rearrangement joins TRBV24-1 to TRBJ1-4; a weak D match, TRBD1 (6 bases). The CDR3 has 14 amino acids. Trimming left V 4 bases short and J 8 bases short, with 13 bases between. Germline V gives CDR1 KGHDR, CDR2 SFDVKD.

As DNA, the CDR3 is TGTGCCTGGAGTGATTTACCTCCCGTTAAGCACCGGGACAGAAGGGGAGAGACCCAGTACTTC. It codes for CAWSDLPPVKHRDRRGETQYF. The chain recombines TRBV30 with TRBJ2-5, with 7 bases lining up with TRBD1. Looked up from germline, CDR1 is GTSNPN and CDR2 is SVGIG (reference sequence). The CDR3 is 21 residues long. After removal of 1 base from V and 4 bases from J, the junction contained 27 bases not matched to a gene.

The rearrangement uses TRBV3-1 (or the pseudogene TRBV3-2) and TRBJ1-1; 7 bases match TRBD1. The CDR3 runs to 12 residues. The germline gives CDR1 LGHDT, CDR2 YNNKEL (reference sequence). With V trimmed by 2 bases and J by 8 bases, 2 bases remained unmatched. CDR3 nucleotides: TGTGCCAGCAGCCAATACAGGGGCGAAGCTTTCTTT. Translated, it gives CASSQYRGEAFF.

This sequence joins TRBV6-5 and TRBJ1-6; 7 nucleotides align to TRBD1. The V segment lost 7 bases and the J segment 8 bases; nucleotides outside the gene matches: 2. The CDR3 is made up of 12 amino acids. Germline V gene sequence: CDR1 MNHEY, CDR2 SVGAGI. The CDR3 nucleotides are TGTGCCAGCACCACAGGGGATTCACCCCTCCACTTT. This encodes CASTTGDSPLHF.

The V and J genes are TRBV6-5 and TRBJ1-2; TRBD1 agrees at 8 bases. The CDR3 consists of 13 residues. V lost 3 bases to trimming and J lost 6 bases; unmatched junction nucleotides: 3. CDR1 and CDR2 (germline): MNHEY, SVGAGI. For the CDR3, the DNA is TGTGCCAGCAGTTATCGGACAGGGCATGGCTACACCTTC. Translating it yields CASSYRTGHGYTF.

The V call is TRBV7-9, the J call TRBJ2-7, with 7 bases lining up with TRBD1. Germline CDR1 SEHNR, CDR2 FQNEAQ (reference sequence). After removal of 2 bases from V and 5 bases from J, the junction contained 6 bases not matched to a gene. The length of the CDR3 is 14 residues. Here the CDR3 DNA reads TGTGCCAGCAGCTTATCAGGGGGTTGGGACGAGCAGTACTTC. It translates to CASSLSGGWDEQYF.